A single sample is the source of the 18 T cell receptor beta chains below, sequenced in a study of T cell responses to AZD1222 COVID-19 vaccine. The assay was immunoSEQ multiplex PCR, and TCRdb's table has in-frame clones only and misses some. The repertoire holds approximately 160,000 clones, with 75% to 90% as singletons. Sample: peripheral blood, taken on day 0 of AZD1222 vaccination. The origin of the receptors is an adult in good health.

The chain uses TRBV29-1 and TRBJ1-2; tentative D call: TRBD1 (6 bases). The CDR3 is 12 amino acids. The ends were cut back, 2 bases at V and 8 bases at J, with 12 bases in the middle. Germline CDR1 SQVTM, CDR2 ANQGSEA. The CDR3 DNA reads as TGCAGCGTTGAAAAACAGGGTTGGGGCTACACCTTC. Translated: CSVEKQGWGYTF.

The chain combines TRBV24-1 with TRBJ2-1, with no clear D. Trimming stripped 4 bases from V and 8 bases from J, with 2 bases between. The V gene's germline CDR1 is KGHDR and CDR2 SFDVKD. The CDR3 covers 10 residues. CDR3 sequence reads: CATSEYEQFF. The CDR3 DNA reads TGTGCCACCAGTGAATATGAGCAGTTCTTC.

The chain recombines TRBV30 with TRBJ1-1; D is uncertain. Trimming pared 2 bases from V and 3 bases from J, leaving 1 base between. The CDR3 covers 10 residues. Germline V CDR1 and CDR2: GTSNPN, SVGIG (reference sequence). CDR3 bases: TGTGCCTGGAGTTACACTGAAGCTTTCTTT. The encoded protein is CAWSYTEAFF.

J is TRBJ2-3 and V is TRBV11-2, with 14 bases lining up with TRBD2. Trimming took 3 bases from V and 5 from J; bases not matched to a gene: 4. The length of the CDR3 is 16 residues. The germline V gene encodes CDR1 SGHAT and CDR2 FQNNGV. Here the CDR3 reads CASSFGLAGGLDTQYF. The DNA of the CDR3 is TGTGCCAGCAGCTTTGGACTAGCGGGAGGTTTAGATACGCAGTATTTT.

This clone occurred once. The CDR3 is CASSLRGPGDYGYTF. The CDR3 DNA reads as TGTGCCAGCAGCTTACGCGGGCCCGGGGACTATGGCTACACCTTC. The chain couples TRBV7-6 to TRBJ1-2; D is undetermined. CDR1 is SGHVS, CDR2 FNYEAQ, per germline. Trimming shortened V by 2 bases and J by 3 bases, and 13 bases separated the two germline ends. The CDR3 loop spans 15 amino acids.

V is TRBV28 and J is TRBJ1-3, with D possibly matching TRBD1 (5 bases). V lost 2 bases and J lost 3, with 11 bases in between. In germline, CDR1 is MDHEN, CDR2 SYDVKM. The CDR3 runs 15 residues. CDR3 coding DNA: TGTGCCAGCAGTTTAGCGGGGACCGGTGGAAACACCATATATTTT. Protein: CASSLAGTGGNTIYF.

The chain carries TRBV18 and TRBJ1-5; 9 positions agree with TRBD1. The CDR3 extends over 19 amino acids. Unmatched junction bases numbered 13, after V lost 4 bases and J lost 0 bases. Germline assignment: CDR1 KGHSH and CDR2 LQKENI. This CDR3 reads CASSHLTGGSPNSNQPQHF. As DNA, the CDR3 is TGTGCCAGCTCACACCTTACAGGGGGCTCCCCGAATAGCAATCAGCCCCAGCATTTT.

This clone was recorded only once. The chain uses TRBV11-1 and TRBJ1-1, with unresolved D. Trimming took off 5 bases at V and 1 base at J, with 8 bases between the two ends. From germline, CDR1 is SGHAT and CDR2 FQDESV (reference sequence). The CDR3 covers 13 residues. The CDR3 DNA sequence: TGTGCCAGCAGCGTGACGGAGAACACTGAAGCTTTCTTT. Protein sequence: CASSVTENTEAFF.

The rearrangement links TRBV2 to TRBJ1-1; D gene uncertain. Germline V gene data show CDR1 as SNHLY and CDR2 as FYNNEI. V lost 4 bases, J lost 5 bases, and 17 bases lay in between. The CDR3 spans 15 residues. DNA of the CDR3: TGTGCCAGCAGTGTGAAGGCTCTGACGATAACTGAAGCTTTCTTT. It encodes CASSVKALTITEAFF.

The rearrangement uses TRBV11-2 and TRBJ1-2; 7 nucleotides align to TRBD1. CDR1 is SGHAT, CDR2 FQNNGV, per germline. V lost 5 bases, J lost 4 bases, and 7 bases stayed unmatched. The CDR3 loop spans 14 amino acids. The DNA of the CDR3 is TGTGCCAGCAGCCCCAACAGGGGTGGCTATGGCTACACCTTC. This sequence encodes CASSPNRGGYGYTF. Supplemented by reference TRBV11-2 and TRBJ1-2, the full variable domain reads EAGVAQSPRYKIIEKRQSVAFWCNPISGHATLYWYQQILGQGPKLLIQFQNNGVVDDSQLPKDRFSAERLKGVDSTLKIQPAKLEDSAVYLCASSPNRGGYGYTFGSGTRLTVV.

This chain joins TRBV5-1 and TRBJ2-1; possibly TRBD1 or TRBD2 for D (5 bases each). The CDR3 is made up of 15 amino acids. V shed 4 bases and J shed 0 bases, with 11 bases lying between them. The germline gives CDR1 SGHRS, CDR2 YFSETQ. The CDR3 DNA reads TGCGCCAGCAGCAAGGGGACCGGCTCCTACAATGAGCAGTTCTTC. Its translation is CASSKGTGSYNEQFF.

The count of this clone is one. This sequence joins TRBV18 and TRBJ2-5; no reliable D call. The germline V gene has CDR1 KGHSH and CDR2 LQKENI. This CDR3 has 13 residues. Deletions cut 6 bases from V and 0 bases from J, with 8 bases between. The CDR3 coding sequence is TGTGCCAGCTCCCCGCATCACCAAGAGACCCAGTACTTC. As protein: CASSPHHQETQYF.

The J gene is TRBJ2-3, the V gene TRBV6-5, with D hard to call. This CDR3 is 11 amino acids long. V lost 6 bases, J lost 6 bases, and 7 bases lay in between. Germline V gene sequence: CDR1 MNHEY, CDR2 SVGAGI. The CDR3 sequence is CASRLLDTQYF. DNA for the CDR3: TGTGCCAGCAGACTCCTGGATACGCAGTATTTT.

The chain is built from TRBV10-3 and TRBJ2-2; D is possibly TRBD2 (5 bases). With 2 bases removed from V and 2 bases from J, the gap between germline ends came to 9 bases. Germline loops: CDR1 ENHRY, CDR2 SYGVKD. This CDR3 is built from 15 residues. CDR3 DNA: TGTGCCATCAGTGAGGAGGGAGCTAACACCGGGGAGCTGTTTTTT. Its translation is CAISEEGANTGELFF.

V and J are TRBV23-1 and TRBJ2-7; 8 bases match TRBD1. TRBV23-1 is known as an ORF, though its function is uncertain. V was clipped by 0 bases and J by 3 bases; unmatched bases: 1. The CDR3 sequence is 14 residues long. The CDR3 DNA follows: TGCGCCAGCAGTCAATCGGACAGGGTCTACGAGCAGTACTTC. Its protein product is CASSQSDRVYEQYF.

The CDR3 region is CASSLSDTVPPRYGYTF. The CDR3 nucleotides are TGTGCCAGCAGTTTAAGCGATACGGTCCCGCCCCGGTATGGCTACACCTTC. The chain couples TRBV28 to TRBJ1-2; no clear D. The CDR3 sequence is 17 residues long. Germline CDR1 MDHEN, CDR2 SYDVKM. With 2 bases removed from V and 5 bases from J, the gap between germline ends came to 21 bases.

This clone appeared a few times. The same CDR3 arises from other DNA sequences in this sample as well. The chain couples TRBV9 to TRBJ2-7; D ambiguous. Germline V gene lookup returns CDR1 SGDLS and CDR2 YYNGEE. V gave up 0 bases and J gave up 3 bases, with 10 bases separating them. The CDR3 contains 14 residues. The CDR3 DNA follows: TGTGCCAGCAGCGTAGTTGGTTCGAGCTACGAGCAGTACTTC. This gives the protein CASSVVGSSYEQYF.

J is TRBJ2-5 and V is TRBV5-6; D gene uncertain. Deletions cut 0 bases from V and 2 bases from J, with 14 bases between. Per germline, CDR1 SGHDT and CDR2 YYEEEE. The CDR3 is 16 amino acids. The CDR3 coding sequence is TGTGCCAGCAGCTTGGCCGATGCGGATACACAAGAGACCCAGTACTTC. It codes for CASSLADADTQETQYF.